This passage covers 11 T cell receptor beta chains from one sample sequenced in a study of T cells in Graves' hyperthyroidism and ophthalmopathy. Amplified regions were TCR beta CDR3 sequences from RNA transcripts. First-round RT-PCR of the TCR CDR3 relied on the HTBI primer set. TCRdb used MiXCR to reprocess the multiplex PCR reads, holding one entry per CDR3 protein. The data show some 270,000 distinct CDR3 sequences, with roughly 13% seen just once and under 8% held by the top ten. Specimen: blood. All receptors derive from a middle-aged woman with Graves' hyperthyroidism.

Ten or more counts support this clonotype. The V call is TRBV3-1, the J call TRBJ2-5; D not certain. In germline, CDR1 is LGHDT, CDR2 YNNKEL (reference sequence). Trimming left V 3 bases short and J 6 bases short, with 8 bases between. The CDR3 length is 12 residues. DNA for the CDR3: TGTGCCAGCAGCCAGAATTTGAAGACCCAGTACTTC. This encodes CASSQNLKTQYF.

This clonotype was observed at least ten times. The chain couples TRBV12-3 or TRBV12-4 to TRBJ1-2; D ambiguous. The CDR3 extends over 13 amino acids. Trimming cost V 2 bases and J 8 bases, with 12 bases left between them. This chain's CDR3 is CASSLISTRGYTF. CDR3 DNA sequence: TGTGCCAGCAGTTTAATCTCAACCCGGGGCTACACCTTC.

This clonotype was recorded many times. The chain employs TRBV6-2 or TRBV6-3 and TRBJ2-1, with D maybe TRBD1 (6 bases). CDR1 is MNHEY, CDR2 SVGEGT, per germline. The length of the CDR3 is 14 residues. Trimming removed 5 bases from V and 10 bases from J, with 18 bases in between. CDR3 amino acids: CASSPTPGQGEQFF. CDR3 in DNA: TGTGCCAGCAGTCCCACCCCGGGACAAGGGGAGCAGTTCTTC.

This clonotype was counted only a few times. This chain joins TRBV6-1 and TRBJ2-1; no reliable D call. Trimming cost V 5 bases and J 3 bases, with 5 bases left between them. The CDR3 is made up of 12 amino acids. CDR1 is MNHNS, CDR2 SASEGT, per germline. CDR3 nucleotide sequence: TGTGCCAGCAGTTCCGACTACAATGAGCAGTTCTTC. Translated, it gives CASSSDYNEQFF.

This clonotype has a count of ten or more. The chain recombines TRBV7-9 with TRBJ2-7; D gene ambiguous. The CDR3 loop spans 15 amino acids. CDR1 is SEHNR and CDR2 is FQNEAQ in the germline V gene (reference sequence). V was shortened by 1 base and J by 1 base, with 11 bases between the two germline ends. The CDR3, as DNA: TGTGCCAGCAGCTTAGGGGTGGGGATTTCCTACGAGCAGTACTTC. It encodes CASSLGVGISYEQYF. The full variable domain, with the rest looked up from reference TRBV7-9 and TRBJ2-7, is DTGVSQNPRHKITKRGQNVTFRCDPISEHNRLYWYRQTLGQGPEFLTYFQNEAQLEKSRLLSDRFSAERPKGSFSTLEIQRTEQGDSAMYLCASSLGVGISYEQYFGPGTRLTVT.

This clonotype was detected ten times or more. The chain couples TRBV12-3 or TRBV12-4 to TRBJ1-2; 10 positions agree with TRBD1. V was clipped by 6 bases and J by 6 bases; unmatched bases: 7. This CDR3 is 14 amino acids long. CDR3 amino acids: CASSSPGTGDGYTF. In DNA form, the CDR3 reads TGTGCCAGCAGCTCCCCCGGGACAGGGGATGGCTACACCTTC.

The chain uses TRBV7-2 and TRBJ2-7; 14 positions match TRBD2. CDR3 length: 16 amino acids. J was trimmed by 5 bases and V by 5 bases; bases with no gene match: 8. Per germline, CDR1 SGHTA and CDR2 FQGNSA. The CDR3 sequence: CASSPSRLAGGHEQYF. CDR3 coding DNA: TGTGCCAGCAGCCCCAGCCGACTAGCGGGAGGGCACGAGCAGTACTTC. The full variable domain, in which reference TRBV7-2 and TRBJ2-7 provide the parts outside the CDR3, is GAGVSQSPSNKVTEKGKDVELRCDPISGHTALYWYRQSLGQGLEFLIYFQGNSAPDKSGLPSDRFSAERTGGSVSTLTIQRTQQEDSAVYLCASSPSRLAGGHEQYFGPGTRLTVT.

The chain employs TRBV20-1 and TRBJ2-1; D might be TRBD1 (6 bases). Looked up from germline, CDR1 is DFQATT and CDR2 is SNEGSKA (reference sequence). V dropped 0 bases and J dropped 0 bases, with 15 bases sitting between them. This CDR3 spans 17 amino acids. CDR3 sequence: CSARDFRGTRSYNEQFF. CDR3 nucleotides: TGCAGTGCTAGAGATTTCAGGGGCACTCGCTCCTACAATGAGCAGTTCTTC.

This clonotype was recorded at least ten times. This chain joins TRBV6-6 and TRBJ1-2; D remains unclear. The CDR3 sequence is 15 residues long. V lost 0 bases and J lost 8, with 16 bases in between. The germline CDR1 and CDR2 sequences are MNHNY and SVGAGI (reference sequence). CDR3 sequence: CASSYSFNTPRGYTF. The CDR3 bases are TGTGCCAGCAGTTACTCGTTTAACACCCCGAGAGGCTACACCTTC.

About this clonotype: A much larger clone differs from this one at a single base, so this may be a read error. V and J are TRBV24-1 and TRBJ1-1; no reliable D call. Deletions cut 2 bases from V and 0 bases from J, with 3 bases between. Germline V gene sequence: CDR1 KGHDR, CDR2 SFDVKD. This CDR3 region has 13 residues. CDR3 DNA sequence: TGTGCCACCAGTGATTGGGTGAACACTGAAGCTTTCTTT. As protein: CATSDWVNTEAFF.

V gene TRBV5-1 combines with J gene TRBJ2-4; D might be TRBD1 (5 bases). CDR1 is SGHRS, CDR2 YFSETQ, per germline. V lost 1 base to trimming and J lost 8 bases, with 13 bases between them. CDR3 length: 14 residues. The CDR3 spells CASSLSLEGDIQYF. For the CDR3, the DNA is TGCGCCAGCAGCTTGAGCCTAGAAGGGGACATTCAGTACTTC.